A single T cell receptor beta chain is shown here with its context. Seattle cases were enrolled at active infection and followed longitudinally. V lost 4 bases and J lost 5; bases outside the gene matches: 9. Germline CDR1 is MGHRA and CDR2 is YSYEKL. CDR3 length: 16 residues. The record originates from a study of blood T cell repertoires in COVID-19. Authors' methods: Amplifying reference gene primers gave estimates of nucleated cell counts. The repertoire was sequenced with immunoSEQ multiplex PCR; TCRdb's copy has only in-frame clones and lacks some. The V and J calls and clone size come from that table; D and trimming were worked out from the DNA. This table holds around 160,000 clones, around 89% found once.

What was sequenced was peripheral blood. The V gene is TRBV4-1, the J gene TRBJ2-7; 12 bases map to TRBD2. This receptor was taken from a young man with COVID-19, enrolled during active disease. The CDR3 here is CASSPPPSGRANEQYF. In DNA form, the CDR3 reads TGCGCCAGCAGCCCCCCCCCTAGCGGGAGGGCGAACGAGCAGTACTTC.